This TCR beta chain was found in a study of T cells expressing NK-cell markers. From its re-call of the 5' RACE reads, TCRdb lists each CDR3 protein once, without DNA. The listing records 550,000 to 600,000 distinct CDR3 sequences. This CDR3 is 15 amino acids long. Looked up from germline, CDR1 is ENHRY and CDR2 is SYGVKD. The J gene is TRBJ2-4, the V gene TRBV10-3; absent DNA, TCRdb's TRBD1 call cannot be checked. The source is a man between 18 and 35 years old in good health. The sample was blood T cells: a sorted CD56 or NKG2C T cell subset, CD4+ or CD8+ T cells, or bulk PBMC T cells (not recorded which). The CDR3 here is CAISESGQGRDIQYF.